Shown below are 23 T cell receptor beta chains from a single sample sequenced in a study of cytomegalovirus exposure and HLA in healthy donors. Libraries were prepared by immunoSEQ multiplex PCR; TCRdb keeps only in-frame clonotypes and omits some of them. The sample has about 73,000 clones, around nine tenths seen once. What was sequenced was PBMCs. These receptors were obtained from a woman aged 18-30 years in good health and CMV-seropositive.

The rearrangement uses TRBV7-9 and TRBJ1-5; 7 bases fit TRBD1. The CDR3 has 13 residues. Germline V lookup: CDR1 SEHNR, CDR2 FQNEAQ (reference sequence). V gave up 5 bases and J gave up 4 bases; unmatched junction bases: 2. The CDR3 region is CASSPDRNQPQHF. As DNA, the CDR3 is TGTGCCAGCAGCCCGGACAGGAATCAGCCCCAGCATTTT. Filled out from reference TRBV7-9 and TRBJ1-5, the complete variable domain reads DTGVSQNPRHKITKRGQNVTFRCDPISEHNRLYWYRQTLGQGPEFLTYFQNEAQLEKSRLLSDRFSAERPKGSFSTLEIQRTEQGDSAMYLCASSPDRNQPQHFGDGTRLSIL.

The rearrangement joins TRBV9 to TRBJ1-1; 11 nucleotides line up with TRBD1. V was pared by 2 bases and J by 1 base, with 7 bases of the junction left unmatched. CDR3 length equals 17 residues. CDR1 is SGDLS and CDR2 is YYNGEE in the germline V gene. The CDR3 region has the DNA TGTGCCAGCAGCGTCGAGGACAGGGGGCTGAGGAACACTGAAGCTTTCTTT. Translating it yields CASSVEDRGLRNTEAFF.

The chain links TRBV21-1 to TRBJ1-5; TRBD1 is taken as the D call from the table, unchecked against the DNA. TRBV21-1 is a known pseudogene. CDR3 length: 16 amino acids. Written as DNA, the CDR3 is TGTGCCAGCAGCAAATTTCGGGACAGGGACAATCAGCCCCAGCATTTT. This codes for CASSKFRDRDNQPQHF.

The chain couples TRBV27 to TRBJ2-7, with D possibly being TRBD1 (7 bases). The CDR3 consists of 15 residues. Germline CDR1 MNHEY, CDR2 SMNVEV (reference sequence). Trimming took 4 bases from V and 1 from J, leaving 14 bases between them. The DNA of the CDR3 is TGTGCCAGCAGTTGGCAGGGGGGTAGGTCCTACGAGCAGTACTTC. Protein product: CASSWQGGRSYEQYF.

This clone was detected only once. This chain's CDR3 is CASSLGHRLYSGANVLTF. The CDR3 nucleotides are TGTGCCAGCAGCTTAGGGCACAGGCTCTACTCTGGGGCCAACGTCCTGACTTTC. This chain connects TRBV11-2 to TRBJ2-6, with D possibly TRBD1 on 5 matching bases. The germline gives CDR1 SGHAT, CDR2 FQNNGV. V was shortened by 1 base and J by 0 bases, with 13 bases between the two germline ends. CDR3 length: 18 amino acids.

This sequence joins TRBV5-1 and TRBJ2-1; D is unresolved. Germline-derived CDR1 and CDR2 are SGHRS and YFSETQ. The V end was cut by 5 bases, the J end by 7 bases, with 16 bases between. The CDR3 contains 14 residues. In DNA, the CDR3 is TGCGCCAGCAGGCCCCAGGCAGGCCTAAATGAGCAGTTCTTC. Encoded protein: CASRPQAGLNEQFF.

CDR3 amino acids: CASSQNPLAGGPETQYF. CDR3 DNA sequence: TGTGCCAGCAGCCAAAACCCACTAGCGGGCGGCCCAGAGACCCAGTACTTC. The chain uses TRBV4-2 and TRBJ2-5; 9 bases are a match to TRBD2. Germline values: CDR1 LGHNA, CDR2 YNFKEQ. Trimming cost V 2 bases and J 4 bases; bases outside gene matches: 11. This CDR3 contains 17 residues.

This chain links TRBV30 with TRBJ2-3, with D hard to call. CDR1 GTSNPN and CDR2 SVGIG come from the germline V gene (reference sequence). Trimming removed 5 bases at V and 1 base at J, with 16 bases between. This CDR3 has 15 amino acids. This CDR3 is CAWSERSKGTDTQYF. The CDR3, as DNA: TGTGCCTGGTCCGAGAGGAGTAAAGGCACAGATACGCAGTATTTT.

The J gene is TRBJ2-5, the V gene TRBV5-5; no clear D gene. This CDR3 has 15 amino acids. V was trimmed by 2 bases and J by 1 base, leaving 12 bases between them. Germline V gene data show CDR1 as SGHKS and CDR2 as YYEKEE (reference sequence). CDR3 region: CASSLDGPAQETQYF. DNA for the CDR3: TGTGCCAGCAGCTTAGATGGGCCAGCCCAAGAGACCCAGTACTTC.

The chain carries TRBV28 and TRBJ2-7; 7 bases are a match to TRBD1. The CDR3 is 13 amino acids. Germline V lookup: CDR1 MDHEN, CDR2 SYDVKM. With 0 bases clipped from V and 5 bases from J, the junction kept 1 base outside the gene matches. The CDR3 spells CASSLWTGNEQYF. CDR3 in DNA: TGTGCCAGCAGTTTATGGACAGGGAACGAGCAGTACTTC.

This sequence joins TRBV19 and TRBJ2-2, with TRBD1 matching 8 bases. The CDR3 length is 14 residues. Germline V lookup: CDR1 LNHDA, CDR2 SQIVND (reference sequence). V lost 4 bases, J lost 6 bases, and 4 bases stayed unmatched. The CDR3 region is CASSKGQAPGELFF. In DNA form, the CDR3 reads TGTGCCAGTAGTAAGGGACAGGCCCCCGGGGAGCTGTTTTTT.

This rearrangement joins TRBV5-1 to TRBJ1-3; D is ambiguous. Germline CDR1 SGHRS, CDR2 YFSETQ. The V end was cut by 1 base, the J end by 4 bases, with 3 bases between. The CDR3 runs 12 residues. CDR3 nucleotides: TGCGCCAGCAGCTTGACAGGAAACACCATATATTTT. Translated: CASSLTGNTIYF.

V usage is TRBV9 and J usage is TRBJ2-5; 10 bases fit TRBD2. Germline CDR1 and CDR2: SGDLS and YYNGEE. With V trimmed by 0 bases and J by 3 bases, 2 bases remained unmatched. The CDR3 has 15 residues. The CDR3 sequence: CASSVEGLAKETQYF. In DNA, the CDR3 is TGTGCCAGCAGCGTAGAGGGACTAGCGAAAGAGACCCAGTACTTC. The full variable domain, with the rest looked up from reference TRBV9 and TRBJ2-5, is DSGVTQTPKHLITATGQRVTLRCSPRSGDLSVYWYQQSLDQGLQFLIQYYNGEERAKGNILERFSAQQFPDLHSELNLSSLELGDSALYFCASSVEGLAKETQYFGPGTRLLVL.

CDR3 DNA sequence: TGTGCCAGCAGCGTAGTAGGGAGCTCTGGAAACACCATATATTTT. Amino acids: CASSVVGSSGNTIYF. The J gene is TRBJ1-3, the V gene TRBV9; unclear D gene. Germline V gene data show CDR1 as SGDLS and CDR2 as YYNGEE. With 0 bases removed from V and 0 bases from J, the gap between germline ends came to 7 bases. CDR3 length equals 15 residues.

The CDR3 loop reads CASSWGLAASKVEQFF. The CDR3 nucleotides are TGTGCCAGCAGTTGGGGTCTAGCGGCCTCTAAGGTTGAGCAGTTCTTC. The chain combines TRBV28 with TRBJ2-1, with 7 bases identical to TRBD2. V lost 4 bases to trimming and J lost 9 bases; unmatched junction nucleotides: 15. This CDR3 is 16 amino acids long. CDR1 is MDHEN, CDR2 SYDVKM, per germline.

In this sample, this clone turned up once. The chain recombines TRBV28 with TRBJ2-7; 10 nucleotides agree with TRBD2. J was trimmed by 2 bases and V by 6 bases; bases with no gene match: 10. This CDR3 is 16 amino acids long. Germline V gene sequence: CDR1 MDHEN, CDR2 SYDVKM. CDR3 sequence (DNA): TGTGCCAGCAGAGTTGAGACTAGCGGGTACACCTACGAGCAGTACTTC. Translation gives CASRVETSGYTYEQYF.

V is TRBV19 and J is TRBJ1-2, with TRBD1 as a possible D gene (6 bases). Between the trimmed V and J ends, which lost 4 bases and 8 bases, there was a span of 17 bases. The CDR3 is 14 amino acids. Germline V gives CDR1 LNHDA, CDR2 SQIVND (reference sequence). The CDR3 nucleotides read TGTGCCAGTAGTAATCGGGACATACGACAAGGCTACACCTTC. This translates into CASSNRDIRQGYTF.

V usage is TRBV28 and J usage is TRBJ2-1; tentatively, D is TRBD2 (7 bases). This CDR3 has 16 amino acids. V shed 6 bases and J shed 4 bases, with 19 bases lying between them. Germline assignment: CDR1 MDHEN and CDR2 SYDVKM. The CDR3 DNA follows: TGTGCCAGCAGATACGGGGGGCTGGAGGGGTACAATGAGCAGTTCTTC. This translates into CASRYGGLEGYNEQFF.

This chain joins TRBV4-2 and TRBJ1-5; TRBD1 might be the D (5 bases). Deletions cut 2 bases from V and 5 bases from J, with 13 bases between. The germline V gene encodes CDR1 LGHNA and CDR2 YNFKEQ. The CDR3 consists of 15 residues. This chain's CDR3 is CASSQLGGPHQPQHF. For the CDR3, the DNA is TGTGCCAGCAGCCAATTGGGGGGACCCCATCAGCCCCAGCATTTT.

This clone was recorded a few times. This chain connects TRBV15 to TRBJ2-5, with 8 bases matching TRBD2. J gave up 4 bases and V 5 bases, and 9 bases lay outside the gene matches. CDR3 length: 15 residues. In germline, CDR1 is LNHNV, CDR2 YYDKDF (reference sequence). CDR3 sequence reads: CATSSRTGGAETQYF. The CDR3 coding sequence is TGTGCCACCAGCTCCCGGACGGGAGGGGCAGAGACCCAGTACTTC.

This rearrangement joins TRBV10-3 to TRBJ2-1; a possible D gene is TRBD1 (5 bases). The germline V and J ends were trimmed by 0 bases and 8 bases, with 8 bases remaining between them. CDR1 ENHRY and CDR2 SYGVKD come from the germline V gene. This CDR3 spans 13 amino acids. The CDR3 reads CAISESGRDEQFF. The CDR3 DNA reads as TGTGCCATCAGTGAGTCTGGCAGGGATGAGCAGTTCTTC.

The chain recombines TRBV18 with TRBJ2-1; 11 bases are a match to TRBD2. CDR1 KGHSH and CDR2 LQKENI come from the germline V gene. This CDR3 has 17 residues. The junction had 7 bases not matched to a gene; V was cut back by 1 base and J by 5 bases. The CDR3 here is CASSPRPGLAAHNEQFF. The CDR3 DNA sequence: TGTGCCAGCTCACCACGGCCGGGACTAGCGGCCCACAATGAGCAGTTCTTC.

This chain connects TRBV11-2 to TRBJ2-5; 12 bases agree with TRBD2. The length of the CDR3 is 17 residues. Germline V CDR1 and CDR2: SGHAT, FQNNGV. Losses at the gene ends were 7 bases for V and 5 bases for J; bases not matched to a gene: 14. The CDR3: CASTIGTSGPKGETQYF. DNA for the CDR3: TGTGCCAGCACAATAGGGACTAGCGGGCCAAAAGGGGAGACCCAGTACTTC.